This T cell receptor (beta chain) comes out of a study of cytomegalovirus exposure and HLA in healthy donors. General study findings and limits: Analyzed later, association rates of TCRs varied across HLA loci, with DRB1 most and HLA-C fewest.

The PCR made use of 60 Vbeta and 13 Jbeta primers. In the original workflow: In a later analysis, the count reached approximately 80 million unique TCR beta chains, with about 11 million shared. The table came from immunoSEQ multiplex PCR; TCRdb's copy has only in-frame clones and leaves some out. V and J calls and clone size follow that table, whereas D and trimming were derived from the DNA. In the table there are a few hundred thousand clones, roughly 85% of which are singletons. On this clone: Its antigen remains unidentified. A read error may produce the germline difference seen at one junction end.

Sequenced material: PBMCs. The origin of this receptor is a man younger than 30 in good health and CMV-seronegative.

DNA for the CDR3: TGTGCCAGCAGCTCAAAAGGGGGCCCCAATCAGTCCCAGCATTTT. It yields the protein CASSSKGGPNQSQHF. The chain recombines TRBV6-4 with TRBJ1-5; 7 bases align to TRBD1. The CDR3 has 15 amino acids. Germline CDR1 reads MRHNA; CDR2 reads SNTAGT.